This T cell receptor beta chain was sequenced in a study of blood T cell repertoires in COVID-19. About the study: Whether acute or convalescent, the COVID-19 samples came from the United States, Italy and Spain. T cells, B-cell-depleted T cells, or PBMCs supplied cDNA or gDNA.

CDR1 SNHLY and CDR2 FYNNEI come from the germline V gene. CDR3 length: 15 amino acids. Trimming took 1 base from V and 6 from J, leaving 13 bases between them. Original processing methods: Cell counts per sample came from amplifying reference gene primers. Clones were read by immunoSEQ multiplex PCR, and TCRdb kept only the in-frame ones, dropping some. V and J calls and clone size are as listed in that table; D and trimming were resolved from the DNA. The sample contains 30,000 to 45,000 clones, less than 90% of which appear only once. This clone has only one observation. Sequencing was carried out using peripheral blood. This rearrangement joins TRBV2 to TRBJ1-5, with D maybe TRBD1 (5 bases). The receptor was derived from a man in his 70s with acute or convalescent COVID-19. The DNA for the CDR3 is TGTGCCAGCAGTGAAGGATCAGGGATGGCTCAGCCCCAGCATTTT. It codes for CASSEGSGMAQPQHF.